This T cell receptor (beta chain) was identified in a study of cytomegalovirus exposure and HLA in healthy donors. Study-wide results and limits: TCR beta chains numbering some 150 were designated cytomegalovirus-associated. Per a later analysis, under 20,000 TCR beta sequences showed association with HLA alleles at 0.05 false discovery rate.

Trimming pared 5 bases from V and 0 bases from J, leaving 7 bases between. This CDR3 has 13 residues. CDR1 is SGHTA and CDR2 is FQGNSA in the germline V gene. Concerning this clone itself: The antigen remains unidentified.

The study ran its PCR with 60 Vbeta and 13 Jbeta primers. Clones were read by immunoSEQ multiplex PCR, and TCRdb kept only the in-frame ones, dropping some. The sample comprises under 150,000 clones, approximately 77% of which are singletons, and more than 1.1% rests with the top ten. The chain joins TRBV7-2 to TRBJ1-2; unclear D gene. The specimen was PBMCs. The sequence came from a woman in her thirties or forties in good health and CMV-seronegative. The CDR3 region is CASSVPTNYGYTF. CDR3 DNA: TGTGCCAGCAGCGTCCCTACTAACTATGGCTACACCTTC. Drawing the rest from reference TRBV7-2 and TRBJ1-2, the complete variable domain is GAGVSQSPSNKVTEKGKDVELRCDPISGHTALYWYRQSLGQGLEFLIYFQGNSAPDKSGLPSDRFSAERTGGSVSTLTIQRTQQEDSAVYLCASSVPTNYGYTFGSGTRLTVV.